This entry describes one TCR beta chain. Its target is unknown. Through a sample-barcoded 5' primer and a J-beta primer mix, a second PCR was run for roughly 6 to 11 cycles. TCRdb reprocessed the 5' RACE reads with MiXCR, giving one entry per CDR3 protein. The table lists under 2,000,000 distinct CDR3 sequences, around half of them singletons. The CDR3 totals 14 residues. V was shortened by 5 bases and J by 9 bases, with 17 bases between the two germline ends. The germline V gene encodes CDR1 DFQATT and CDR2 SNEGSKA (reference sequence). Healthy Caucasian individuals from Russia aged about 6 to 95 were enrolled as donors. The data are from a study of blood T cells in healthy people across ages. Notes on the study in general: Strong correlation linked observed beta diversity and percent naive T cells. It was not possible, with unsorted PBMCs, to conclusively compare naive and antigen-experienced cells.

The sequence came from a woman aged 35 to 49 in good health. Source material: blood. This chain joins TRBV20-1 and TRBJ1-6; D remains unclear. This CDR3 reads CSAATDLFSSPLHF. DNA for the CDR3: TGCAGTGCTGCCACTGACCTGTTCTCTTCACCCCTCCACTTT.